This TCR beta chain was found in a study of graft-versus-host responses after intestinal transplantation. Study as a whole: All recipients got anti-thymocyte globulin induction, then tacrolimus and steroids for three to four years. Study-wide findings and caveats: Marrow from the recipient contained GvH clones, some of which had appeared first in ileum or blood.

This clone was counted once. Its target is not known. The CDR3 is 16 residues long. Germline V gene sequence: CDR1 SGDLS, CDR2 YYNGEE. After removal of 0 bases from V and 5 bases from J, the junction contained 7 bases not matched to a gene. Produced via immunoSEQ multiplex PCR; TCRdb's table is partial and in-frame only. The sample records around 110,000 clones, less than 95% being singletons. The chain is built from TRBV9 and TRBJ2-1; 8 positions match TRBD2. The sample here was unstimulated CD4+ T cells sorted from spleen or lymph node cells, taken before intestinal transplant. This TCR was sampled from a human donor who received an intestinal transplant. As DNA, the CDR3 is TGTGCCAGCAGCGTAGCCAGCGGGAGAGCTAACAATGAGCAGTTCTTC. It is translated as CASSVASGRANNEQFF. The full variable domain, with the rest looked up from reference TRBV9 and TRBJ2-1, is DSGVTQTPKHLITATGQRVTLRCSPRSGDLSVYWYQQSLDQGLQFLIQYYNGEERAKGNILERFSAQQFPDLHSELNLSSLELGDSALYFCASSVASGRANNEQFFGPGTRLTVL.